These 15 T cell receptor beta chains share one sample of origin, sequenced in a study of PD-1 blockade in classical Hodgkin lymphoma. Every patient had relapsed following autologous stem cell transplantation, and cohorts differed in brentuximab vedotin exposure. Researchers report purifying CD4+ T cells from thawed PBMCs by magnetic negative selection. This table comes from immunoSEQ multiplex PCR, and its TCRdb copy is limited to in-frame clones, with some not included. This table has about 35,000 clones, about nine tenths appearing once. The sequencing here drew on CD4+ T cells from blood, taken at baseline. These receptors came from a human donor with classical Hodgkin lymphoma.

CDR3 sequence reads: CSVAYGLKQETQYF. The CDR3 coding sequence is TGCAGCGTTGCTTACGGACTCAAACAAGAGACCCAGTACTTC. The chain couples TRBV29-1 to TRBJ2-5; TRBD2 is a possible D gene (5 bases). Trimming took off 4 bases at V and 2 bases at J, with 14 bases between the two ends. The germline V gene encodes CDR1 SQVTM and CDR2 ANQGSEA. The CDR3 spans 14 residues.

The chain joins TRBV5-1 to TRBJ1-4, with D possibly being TRBD1 (6 bases). CDR1 and CDR2 from the germline V gene are SGHRS and YFSETQ. CDR3 length: 15 residues. The V end lost 0 bases, the J end lost 4 bases, and 10 bases lay between the germline ends. As DNA, the CDR3 is TGCGCCAGCAGCTTGGGGACAGTCCTTAATGAAAAACTGTTTTTT. Protein product: CASSLGTVLNEKLFF.

This chain joins TRBV7-7 and TRBJ2-3; 7 positions agree with TRBD2. CDR1 and CDR2 from the germline V gene are SSHAT and FNYEAQ (reference sequence). CDR3 length: 16 amino acids. The CDR3 loop is CASGPIGLEGTDTQYF. CDR3 DNA sequence: TGTGCTAGCGGGCCCATCGGACTAGAGGGCACAGATACGCAGTATTTT.

This chain uses TRBV28 with TRBJ1-1; D not certain. Germline V gives CDR1 MDHEN, CDR2 SYDVKM. The CDR3 length is 13 residues. Trimming cost V 5 bases and J 0 bases, with 7 bases left between them. The CDR3 nucleotides are TGTGCCAGCAGTACCCGCCTGAACACTGAAGCTTTCTTT. Its translation: CASSTRLNTEAFF. The full variable domain, with the rest looked up from reference TRBV28 and TRBJ1-1, is DVKVTQSSRYLVKRTGEKVFLECVQDMDHENMFWYRQDPGLGLRLIYFSYDVKMKEKGDIPEGYSVSREKKERFSLILESASTNQTSMYLCASSTRLNTEAFFGQGTRLTVV.

The V and J genes are TRBV6-5 and TRBJ1-1; no reliable D call. V lost 0 bases and J 5 bases, leaving 13 bases between the germline ends. CDR1 MNHEY and CDR2 SVGAGI come from the germline V gene. The CDR3 totals 15 residues. The CDR3 loop is CASSYSNWGETEAFF. The CDR3 nucleotides read TGTGCCAGCAGTTACTCGAACTGGGGTGAAACTGAAGCTTTCTTT.

The chain is built from TRBV5-1 and TRBJ2-1, with 7 bases identical to TRBD2. Unmatched junction bases numbered 9, after V lost 0 bases and J lost 9 bases. The germline CDR1 and CDR2 sequences are SGHRS and YFSETQ. CDR3 length: 15 residues. The CDR3 bases are TGCGCCAGCAGCTTGGGAGCTAGCGGCTGGACTGAGCAGTTCTTC. Translating gives CASSLGASGWTEQFF.

V usage is TRBV30 and J usage is TRBJ2-2; TRBD1 aligns across 7 bases. Germline V gene data show CDR1 as GTSNPN and CDR2 as SVGIG (reference sequence). V gave up 3 bases and J gave up 8 bases; unmatched junction bases: 6. The CDR3 length is 13 residues. CDR3 residues: CAWSKQGLGELFF. CDR3 nucleotide sequence: TGTGCCTGGAGCAAACAGGGGTTGGGGGAGCTGTTTTTT.

The chain recombines TRBV2 with TRBJ2-7; 11 positions agree with TRBD2. The germline gives CDR1 SNHLY, CDR2 FYNNEI. This CDR3 comprises 15 residues. V trimming: 6 bases; J trimming: 2 bases; junction bases outside the gene matches: 6. CDR3 loop: CASRAGTSGTYEQYF. The CDR3 region has the DNA TGTGCCAGCAGAGCCGGGACTAGCGGAACCTACGAGCAGTACTTC. Full variable domain (outside the CDR3, taken from reference TRBV2 and TRBJ2-7): EPEVTQTPSHQVTQMGQEVILRCVPISNHLYFYWYRQILGQKVEFLVSFYNNEISEKSEIFDDQFSVERPDGSNFTLKIRSTKLEDSAMYFCASRAGTSGTYEQYFGPGTRLTVT.

The sample holds one count of this clone. The chain combines TRBV15 with TRBJ2-3; possibly TRBD1 for D (6 bases). The V end lost 1 base, the J end lost 0 bases, and 17 bases lay between the germline ends. The CDR3 consists of 18 residues. The germline CDR1 and CDR2 sequences are LNHNV and YYDKDF (reference sequence). In DNA, the CDR3 is TGTGCCACCAGCAGAGCAGGGACACCCGTACCTAGCACAGATACGCAGTATTTT. Translated: CATSRAGTPVPSTDTQYF.

The V and J genes are TRBV5-1 and TRBJ1-4; 8 nucleotides match TRBD1. This CDR3 contains 14 residues. Trimming removed 3 bases from V and 5 bases from J; junction bases left unmatched: 3. Germline V gene data show CDR1 as SGHRS and CDR2 as YFSETQ. The CDR3, as DNA: TGCGCCAGCAGCTCTAGGACAGGGAATGAAAAACTGTTTTTT. Amino acid sequence: CASSSRTGNEKLFF.

V and J are TRBV28 and TRBJ2-3; a weak D match, TRBD1 (5 bases). Trimming removed 5 bases from V and 1 base from J, with 10 bases in between. This CDR3 has 14 amino acids. Germline assignment: CDR1 MDHEN and CDR2 SYDVKM. The CDR3 loop reads CASSRQTGTDTQYF. The CDR3 DNA follows: TGTGCCAGCAGTCGACAGACCGGCACAGATACGCAGTATTTT.

V usage is TRBV4-2 and J usage is TRBJ2-5; D remains unclear. The CDR3 loop spans 15 amino acids. Germline CDR1 is LGHNA and CDR2 is YNFKEQ. V was clipped by 0 bases and J by 5 bases, with 13 bases between them. The CDR3 is CASSQDFLVEETQYF. CDR3 sequence (DNA): TGTGCCAGCAGCCAAGATTTCCTAGTTGAGGAGACCCAGTACTTC.

This sequence joins TRBV11-2 and TRBJ2-1, with no clear D. Germline V gives CDR1 SGHAT, CDR2 FQNNGV. The CDR3 has 14 amino acids. V was shortened by 0 bases and J by 4 bases, with 7 bases between the two germline ends. CDR3 loop: CASSLEGLYNEQFF. The CDR3, as DNA: TGTGCCAGCAGCTTAGAGGGCTTATACAATGAGCAGTTCTTC.

The chain employs TRBV2 and TRBJ2-7; D remains ambiguous. Germline V gene lookup returns CDR1 SNHLY and CDR2 FYNNEI. This CDR3 region has 11 residues. V lost 6 bases and J lost 1, with 4 bases in between. CDR3 in amino acids: CASRLSYEQYF. CDR3 DNA: TGTGCCAGCAGGTTGTCCTACGAGCAGTACTTC.

This sequence joins TRBV2 and TRBJ2-3; D ambiguous. Germline V gives CDR1 SNHLY, CDR2 FYNNEI. V lost 3 bases to trimming and J lost 3 bases, with 1 base between them. This CDR3 region has 11 residues. CDR3 nucleotides: TGTGCCAGCAGTGAGACAGATACGCAGTATTTT. Amino acid sequence: CASSETDTQYF.